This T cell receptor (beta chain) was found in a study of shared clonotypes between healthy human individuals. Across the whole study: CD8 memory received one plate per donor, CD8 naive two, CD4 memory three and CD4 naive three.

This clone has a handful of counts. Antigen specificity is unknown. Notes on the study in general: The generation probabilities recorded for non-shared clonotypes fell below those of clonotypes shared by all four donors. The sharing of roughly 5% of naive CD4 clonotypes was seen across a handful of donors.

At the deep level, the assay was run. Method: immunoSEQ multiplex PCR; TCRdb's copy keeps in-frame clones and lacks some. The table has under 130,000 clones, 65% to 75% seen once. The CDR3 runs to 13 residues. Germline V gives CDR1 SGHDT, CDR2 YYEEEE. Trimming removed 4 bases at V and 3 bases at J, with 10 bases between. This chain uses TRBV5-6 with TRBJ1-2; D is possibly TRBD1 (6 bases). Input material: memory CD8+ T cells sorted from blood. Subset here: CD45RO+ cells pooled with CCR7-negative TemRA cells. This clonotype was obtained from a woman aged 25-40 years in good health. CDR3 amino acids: CASSTGSDYGYTF. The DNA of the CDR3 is TGTGCCAGCAGCACAGGGTCGGACTATGGCTACACCTTC.